What follows are 11 T cell receptor beta chains derived from one specimen sequenced in a study of OX40 agonist ivuxolimab in advanced cancers. Sequencing was performed with immunoSEQ multiplex PCR; in TCRdb, only in-frame clones are kept and a portion is missing. The sample shows approximately 100,000 clones, about nine tenths of them seen only once. The source was CD4+ or CD8+ T cells sorted from blood, collected in a trial of the OX40 agonist ivuxolimab. The receptors here all came from an adult with an advanced solid tumor such as melanoma, head and neck, liver or kidney cancer.

V usage is TRBV7-2 and J usage is TRBJ2-7, with unresolved D. Per the germline V gene, CDR1 is SGHTA and CDR2 is FQGNSA. This CDR3 spans 13 amino acids. Trimming shortened V by 5 bases and J by 2 bases, and 10 bases separated the two germline ends. The CDR3 is CASSPLTAYEQYF. The CDR3 DNA reads TGTGCCAGCAGCCCCCTTACAGCCTACGAGCAGTACTTC.

This sequence joins TRBV27 and TRBJ2-2; D not certain. CDR3 size: 14 residues. Germline CDR1 reads MNHEY; CDR2 reads SMNVEV (reference sequence). The germline V and J ends were trimmed by 3 bases and 4 bases, with 9 bases remaining between them. The CDR3 is CASSLWDGTGELFF. In DNA, the CDR3 is TGTGCCAGCAGTTTGTGGGATGGCACCGGGGAGCTGTTTTTT.

In this sample, this clone turned up once. The rearrangement uses TRBV2 and TRBJ2-2; no firm D call. Germline V CDR1 and CDR2: SNHLY, FYNNEI. V dropped 7 bases and J dropped 8 bases, with 20 bases sitting between them. The CDR3 has 15 residues. CDR3 nucleotide sequence: TGTGCCAGCAATACCCCGCGAGGCCCCAGAGGGGAGCTGTTTTTT. It yields the protein CASNTPRGPRGELFF.

The chain carries TRBV6-1 and TRBJ2-7, with 12 bases that match TRBD2. The V gene end was trimmed by 1 base and the J gene end by 4 bases; junction bases not matched to a gene: 2. The length of the CDR3 is 15 residues. Germline assignment: CDR1 MNHNS and CDR2 SASEGT. The CDR3 protein is CASSEGTSGEYEQYF. The CDR3 bases are TGTGCCAGCAGTGAAGGGACTAGCGGGGAGTACGAGCAGTACTTC.

The genes are TRBV7-8 and TRBJ2-7, with D perhaps TRBD2 (5 bases). The CDR3 is made up of 15 amino acids. Germline loops: CDR1 SGHVS, CDR2 FQNEAQ. Trimming removed 5 bases from V and 0 bases from J, with 14 bases in between. The CDR3 DNA sequence: TGTGCCAGCAGCCATAGGAGGCAGAGCTCCTACGAGCAGTACTTC. Translated, it gives CASSHRRQSSYEQYF.

V and J are TRBV7-2 and TRBJ2-3; 7 bases line up with TRBD2. The trim removed 4 bases at V and 7 bases at J, leaving 5 bases unmatched. The V gene's germline CDR1 is SGHTA and CDR2 FQGNSA. This CDR3 comprises 13 residues. The CDR3 sequence: CASSWRESNTQYF. The DNA of the CDR3 is TGTGCCAGCAGCTGGCGGGAGTCAAATACGCAGTATTTT.

The chain recombines TRBV9 with TRBJ2-1, with 9 positions matching TRBD1. Germline assignment: CDR1 SGDLS and CDR2 YYNGEE. The CDR3 is 16 residues long. The V and J ends lost 4 bases and 5 bases, in that order; junction bases with no gene match: 10. For the CDR3, the DNA is TGTGCCAGCAGCCCTAACTTCCGGGACAGGGACAATGAGCAGTTCTTC. This translates into CASSPNFRDRDNEQFF.

The rearrangement links TRBV5-6 to TRBJ1-2, with D unclear. Trimming stripped 4 bases from V and 0 bases from J, with 10 bases between. The germline CDR1 and CDR2 sequences are SGHDT and YYEEEE. The CDR3 is made up of 14 amino acids. The CDR3 reads CASSRDLTNYGYTF. DNA of the CDR3: TGTGCCAGCAGCCGTGACCTTACTAACTATGGCTACACCTTC.

The V call is TRBV5-1, the J call TRBJ1-2, with TRBD1 as a possible D gene (5 bases). The CDR3 spans 20 residues. The V end was cut by 0 bases, the J end by 0 bases, with 24 bases between. Germline V gives CDR1 SGHRS, CDR2 YFSETQ. The CDR3 loop reads CASSLDRRDSLLGSNYGYTF. The CDR3 DNA follows: TGCGCCAGCAGCTTGGACAGGCGGGACTCCCTTTTAGGGTCTAACTATGGCTACACCTTC.

This clone occurred once. This sequence joins TRBV7-9 and TRBJ1-2; D not certain. Trimming shortened V by 2 bases and J by 4 bases, and 14 bases separated the two germline ends. The CDR3 length is 15 residues. The germline gives CDR1 SEHNR, CDR2 FQNEAQ (reference sequence). Here the CDR3 DNA reads TGTGCCAGCAGCTTAATGGGAGGAATGCGCTATGGCTACACCTTC. Residues: CASSLMGGMRYGYTF.

V gene TRBV27 combines with J gene TRBJ1-2; D perhaps matches TRBD1 (6 bases). Trimming removed 3 bases at V and 6 bases at J, with 20 bases between. The CDR3 spans 16 residues. Per the germline V gene, CDR1 is MNHEY and CDR2 is SMNVEV (reference sequence). The CDR3 is CASSLIRGAKNDGYTF. The CDR3 DNA is TGTGCCAGCAGTTTGATTAGGGGGGCCAAGAACGATGGCTACACCTTC.